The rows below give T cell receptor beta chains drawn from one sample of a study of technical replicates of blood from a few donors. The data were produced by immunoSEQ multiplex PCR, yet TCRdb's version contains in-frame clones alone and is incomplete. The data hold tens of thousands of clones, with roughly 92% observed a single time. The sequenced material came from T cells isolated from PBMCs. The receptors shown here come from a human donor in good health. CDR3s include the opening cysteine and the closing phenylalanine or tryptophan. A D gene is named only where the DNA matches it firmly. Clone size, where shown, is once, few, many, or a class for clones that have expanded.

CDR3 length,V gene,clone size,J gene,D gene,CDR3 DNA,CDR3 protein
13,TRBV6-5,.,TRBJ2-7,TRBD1,TGTGCCAGCAGGAGGGACAGAGCTTACGAGCAGTACTTC,CASRRDRAYEQYF
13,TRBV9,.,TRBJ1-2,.,TGTGCCAGCAGCCTCGGGGGGGAGTATGGCTACACCTTC,CASSLGGEYGYTF
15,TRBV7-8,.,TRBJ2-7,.,TGTGCCAGCAGCTTACTCGGGGGACCCCCCTACGAGCAGTACTTC,CASSLLGGPPYEQYF
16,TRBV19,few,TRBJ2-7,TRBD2,TGTGCCAGTAGCCCGACTGCACGGGGGGTACTGTACGAGCAGTACTTC,CASSPTARGVLYEQYF
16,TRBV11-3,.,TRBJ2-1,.,TGTGCCAGCACCACCCCCGGGATGGGGTATAGGAATGAGCAGTTCTTC,CASTTPGMGYRNEQFF
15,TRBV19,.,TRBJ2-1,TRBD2,TGTGCCTCACAGCTAGCGGGGGGCTCCTACAATGAGCAGTTCTTC,CASQLAGGSYNEQFF
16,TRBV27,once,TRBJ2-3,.,TGTGCCAGCAGTTTATTTTGGCGGTCTAGCACAGATACGCAGTATTTT,CASSLFWRSSTDTQYF
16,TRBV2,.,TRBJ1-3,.,TGTGCCAGCAGTGACGCGGAGCTAAGCTCTGGAAACACCATATATTTT,CASSDAELSSGNTIYF
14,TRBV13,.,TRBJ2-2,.,TGTGCCAGCACCGCCGGGACGAACACCGGGGAGCTGTTTTTT,CASTAGTNTGELFF
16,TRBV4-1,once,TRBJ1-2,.,TGCGCCAGCAGCCAAGATCGGGCAGGGAGGCACTATGGCTACACCTTC,CASSQDRAGRHYGYTF
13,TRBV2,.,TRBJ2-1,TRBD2,TGTGCCAGCAGTCGGGGACTAGGCAATGAGCAGTTCTTC,CASSRGLGNEQFF
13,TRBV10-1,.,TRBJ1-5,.,TGCGCCAGCAGTGAAGGGGATAATCAGCCCCAGCATTTT,CASSEGDNQPQHF
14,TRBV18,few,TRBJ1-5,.,TGTGCCAGCTCACCAGAGGCTAGCAATCAGCCCCAGCATTTT,CASSPEASNQPQHF
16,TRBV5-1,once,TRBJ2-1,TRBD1,TGCGCCAGCAGCTTACTGTCGGGGCAGGGGGACAATGAGCAGTTCTTC,CASSLLSGQGDNEQFF
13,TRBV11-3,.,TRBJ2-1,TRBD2,TGTGCCAGCAGTCCGGGACTACCAAATGAGCAGTTCTTC,CASSPGLPNEQFF
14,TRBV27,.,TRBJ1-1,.,TGTGCCAGCAGTTTTAGAGGGGGGAACACTGAAGCTTTCTTT,CASSFRGGNTEAFF
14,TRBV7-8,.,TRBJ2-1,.,TGTGCCAGCTCTGACGGGGGACCCTACAATGAGCAGTTCTTC,CASSDGGPYNEQFF
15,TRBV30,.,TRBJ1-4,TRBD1,TGTGCCTGGAGTTTAGTTGGACAGGGAGGTGAAAAACTGTTTTTT,CAWSLVGQGGEKLFF
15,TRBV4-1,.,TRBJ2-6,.,TGCGCCAGCAGCCGGTGGAGCTCTGGGGCCAACGTCCTGACTTTC,CASSRWSSGANVLTF
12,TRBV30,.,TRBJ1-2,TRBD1,TGTGCCTGGAGTGAGGGACAGGGGATTCACACCTTC,CAWSEGQGIHTF
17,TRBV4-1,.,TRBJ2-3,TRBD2,TGCGCCAGCAGCCAAAAAGACCTAGCGGGAGTAGTAAATACGCAGTATTTT,CASSQKDLAGVVNTQYF
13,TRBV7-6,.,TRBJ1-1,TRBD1,TGTGCCAGCAGCCCAATGACGCAGGGGGCGGCTTTCTTT,CASSPMTQGAAFF
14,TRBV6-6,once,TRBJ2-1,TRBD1,TGTGCCAGCAGTCGAGGGACAGCTTACAATGAGCAGTTCTTC,CASSRGTAYNEQFF
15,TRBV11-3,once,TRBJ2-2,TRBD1,TGTGCCAGCAGCATGAACAGGGGATCCACCGGGGAGCTGTTTTTT,CASSMNRGSTGELFF
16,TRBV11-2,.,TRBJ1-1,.,TGTGCCAGCAGCTTAGACTTACAGGGACGGAACACTGAAGCTTTCTTT,CASSLDLQGRNTEAFF
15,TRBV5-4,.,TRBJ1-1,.,TGTGCCAGCAGCGTGCGGATGGAGGGGATGGGGGAAGCTTTCTTT,CASSVRMEGMGEAFF
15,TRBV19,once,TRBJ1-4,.,TGTGCCAGTACCCCCGAGTTCCGGGATAATGAAAAACTGTTTTTT,CASTPEFRDNEKLFF
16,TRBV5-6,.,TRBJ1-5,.,TGTGCCAGCAGCTTCAACGGGTTGGCAGGCAATCAGCCCCAGCATTTT,CASSFNGLAGNQPQHF
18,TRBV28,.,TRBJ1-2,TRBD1,TGTGCCAGCAGTTTTGGCGGGACAGGGGGACTATCTAACTATGGCTACACCTTC,CASSFGGTGGLSNYGYTF
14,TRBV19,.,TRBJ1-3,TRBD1,TGTGCCAGTAGTACAGGGGGCTCTGGAAACACCATATATTTT,CASSTGGSGNTIYF
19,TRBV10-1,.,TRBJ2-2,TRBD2,TGCGCCAGCAGTGGTCAACTAGCGGGGCCCCCCGCGAACACCGGGGAGCTGTTTTTT,CASSGQLAGPPANTGELFF
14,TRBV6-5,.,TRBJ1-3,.,TGTGCCACCTCCGATGGGCGCAGGGGCAACACCATATATTTT,CATSDGRRGNTIYF
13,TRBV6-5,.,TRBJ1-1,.,TGTGCCAGCTTCCGAGAGGGCGTCACTGAAGCTTTCTTT,CASFREGVTEAFF
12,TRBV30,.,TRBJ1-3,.,TGTGCCTGGAAGAGCTCTGGAAACACCATATATTTT,CAWKSSGNTIYF
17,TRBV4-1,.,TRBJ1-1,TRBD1,TGCGCCAGCAGCCAAGAAGGGGGCGACGAGCTGAACACTGAAGCTTTCTTT,CASSQEGGDELNTEAFF
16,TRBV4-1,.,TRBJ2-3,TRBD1,TGCGCCAGCAGCCAAAGACCGACAGGGAACACAGATACGCAGTATTTT,CASSQRPTGNTDTQYF
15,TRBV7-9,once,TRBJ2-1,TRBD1,TGTGCCAGCAGCTCTTGGGACAGTAGAAATGGTGAGCAGTTCTTC,CASSSWDSRNGEQFF
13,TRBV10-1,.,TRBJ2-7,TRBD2,TGCGCCACTTCTAAAGGGAGGGCCTACGAGCAGTACTTC,CATSKGRAYEQYF
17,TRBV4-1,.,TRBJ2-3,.,TGCGCCAGCAGCCAAGAACCCCAGGGCACTAGCACAGATACGCAGTATTTT,CASSQEPQGTSTDTQYF
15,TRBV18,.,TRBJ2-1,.,TGTGCCAGCTCACTCGGCACAGGGATCAGCCATGAGCAGTTCTTC,CASSLGTGISHEQFF